This T cell receptor (beta chain) comes out of a study of shared clonotypes between healthy human individuals. Trimming removed 7 bases at V and 3 bases at J, with 10 bases between. CDR3 length: 12 amino acids. Germline values: CDR1 SGHAT, CDR2 FQNNGV. A remark on this clone: The antigen is unknown.

General study results and limits: There were few donors, and this limited the genetic and exposure-history diversity represented. Generally, naive subsets came out with larger estimated richness than memory subsets.

Several immunoSEQ plates received, in even portions, the genomic DNA of each subset. Libraries were prepared by immunoSEQ multiplex PCR; TCRdb keeps only in-frame clonotypes and omits some of them. This sample yields 800,000 to 1,200,000 clones, of which around three quarters are seen a single time; under 0.65% belongs to the top ten. V is TRBV11-2 and J is TRBJ2-7, with a possible D match to TRBD2 (5 bases). This sequence originates from a man between 18 and 35 years old in good health. Some clones in this sample may be carry-over from other donors' samples. Sample: memory CD4+ T cells from PBMCs. As for subset: CD45RA-negative fraction. CDR3 sequence reads: CASTRDGYEQYF. Written as DNA, the CDR3 is TGTGCCAGCACCCGGGATGGCTACGAGCAGTACTTC. The full variable domain, in which reference TRBV11-2 and TRBJ2-7 provide the parts outside the CDR3, is EAGVAQSPRYKIIEKRQSVAFWCNPISGHATLYWYQQILGQGPKLLIQFQNNGVVDDSQLPKDRFSAERLKGVDSTLKIQPAKLEDSAVYLCASTRDGYEQYFGPGTRLTVT.